The next 19 T cell receptor beta chains were all read from a single sample in a study of beta chain features in type 1 diabetes. Sequencing targeted expressed TCRB transcripts, as all isolated RNA had been reverse transcribed. Measured with immunoSEQ multiplex PCR; TCRdb has only the in-frame clones, and not every one. The sample lists around 290,000 clones, about 8.5% occurring once. Sample: central memory CD4+ T cells from blood. The receptor source for this set is a woman aged 18-29 years in good health.

This clone was observed a handful of times. This sequence joins TRBV29-1 and TRBJ1-1, with D possibly matching TRBD1 (5 bases). V was pared by 6 bases and J by 1 base, with 18 bases between. CDR1 is SQVTM and CDR2 is ANQGSEA in the germline V gene. There are 15 residues in the CDR3. The CDR3 DNA reads as TGCAGCGTAGGGACGGCGAGAGGGTCGAACACTGAAGCTTTCTTT. It translates to CSVGTARGSNTEAFF.

The gene calls are TRBV6-6 and TRBJ1-1, with D possibly TRBD1 on 5 matching bases. The germline V gene has CDR1 MNHNY and CDR2 SVGAGI (reference sequence). There are 14 residues in the CDR3. The V end lost 10 bases, the J end lost 1 base, and 16 bases lay between the germline ends. CDR3 DNA: TGTGCCAATTCCCTAGGTGGGGGGAACACTGAAGCTTTCTTT. This gives the protein CANSLGGGNTEAFF.

This clone was seen a few times. The chain uses TRBV7-2 and TRBJ2-1, with a tentative D call TRBD1 (7 bases). The CDR3 runs to 16 residues. Trimming removed 7 bases from V and 2 bases from J, with 18 bases in between. Per the germline V gene, CDR1 is SGHTA and CDR2 is FQGNSA. CDR3 loop: CASKPGGTETYNEQFF. CDR3 DNA: TGTGCCAGCAAACCCGGAGGGACAGAAACCTACAATGAGCAGTTCTTC. Full variable domain (missing parts from reference TRBV7-2 and TRBJ2-1): GAGVSQSPSNKVTEKGKDVELRCDPISGHTALYWYRQSLGQGLEFLIYFQGNSAPDKSGLPSDRFSAERTGGSVSTLTIQRTQQEDSAVYLCASKPGGTETYNEQFFGPGTRLTVL.

The chain employs TRBV7-6 and TRBJ2-1; D is uncertain. The CDR3 is 12 residues long. Trimming removed 5 bases at V and 6 bases at J, with 8 bases between. Per germline, CDR1 SGHVS and CDR2 FNYEAQ. CDR3 loop: CASSQAANEQFF. CDR3 DNA: TGTGCCAGCAGCCAAGCTGCCAATGAGCAGTTCTTC.

This clone was found a few times. The chain has TRBV27 and TRBJ2-7; D may match TRBD1 or TRBD2 (6 bases each). The CDR3 covers 15 residues. CDR1 and CDR2 (germline): MNHEY, SMNVEV (reference sequence). V was pared by 6 bases and J by 2 bases, with 17 bases between. The CDR3 DNA sequence: TGTGCCAGCAGGTCCTCCCGGGGGCTAACCTACGAGCAGTACGTC. The encoded protein is CASRSSRGLTYEQYV.

This clone has ten or more counts. J is TRBJ2-7 and V is TRBV29-1; D possibly corresponds to TRBD1 (5 bases). Trimming left V 7 bases short and J 4 bases short, with 14 bases between. Germline CDR1 and CDR2: SQVTM and ANQGSEA. The CDR3 is 12 amino acids. In DNA form, the CDR3 reads TGCAGCGCTGGAATGACAGATTACGAGCAGTACTTC. It codes for CSAGMTDYEQYF.

The V gene is TRBV5-6, the J gene TRBJ1-5, with 7 bases matching TRBD1. Germline V gene sequence: CDR1 SGHDT, CDR2 YYEEEE. Germline trimming cut 1 base from V and 0 bases from J; bases unmatched to any gene: 4. This CDR3 is 16 amino acids long. Written as DNA, the CDR3 is TGTGCCAGCAGCTTGCTCGGGACAGATAGCAATCAGCCCCAGCATTTT. Translated, it gives CASSLLGTDSNQPQHF.

J is TRBJ1-1 and V is TRBV5-1, with D unclear. Germline loops: CDR1 SGHRS, CDR2 YFSETQ. The CDR3 covers 14 residues. V was clipped by 0 bases and J by 0 bases, with 6 bases between them. CDR3 coding DNA: TGCGCCAGCAGCTTGGGGGCCTTGAACACTGAAGCTTTCTTT. This codes for CASSLGALNTEAFF.

The rearrangement joins TRBV11-2 to TRBJ2-4; either TRBD1 or TRBD2 may fit D (5 bases each). Germline V lookup: CDR1 SGHAT, CDR2 FQNNGV. The length of the CDR3 is 16 residues. With 5 bases removed from V and 0 bases from J, the gap between germline ends came to 14 bases. The CDR3: CASSAIEGRAKNIQYF. The DNA for the CDR3 is TGTGCCAGCAGCGCTATTGAGGGACGAGCCAAAAACATTCAGTACTTC.

This clone was found a few times. The genes are TRBV7-8 and TRBJ2-7; no definite D call. The V gene's germline CDR1 is SGHVS and CDR2 FQNEAQ. With 1 base removed from V and 0 bases from J, the gap between germline ends came to 7 bases. The CDR3 loop spans 14 amino acids. The CDR3 loop reads CASSLGQSSYEQYV. CDR3 nucleotide sequence: TGTGCCAGCAGCTTAGGGCAGAGCTCCTACGAGCAGTACGTC.

This clone was counted only a few times. The rearrangement joins TRBV10-3 to TRBJ2-7; no clear D. V was cut by 4 bases and J by 0 bases, with 7 bases left in between. The CDR3 has 13 amino acids. Germline values: CDR1 ENHRY, CDR2 SYGVKD. The CDR3 here is CAISATSSYEQYF. The CDR3 DNA reads TGTGCCATCAGTGCGACGAGCTCCTACGAGCAGTACTTC.

Turning to this clone: The sample carries other DNA sequences with the same CDR3. The rearrangement uses TRBV4-1 and TRBJ2-3, with no clear D. In germline, CDR1 is MGHRA, CDR2 YSYEKL. The CDR3 consists of 11 residues. V was cut by 1 base and J by 6 bases, with 2 bases left in between. This CDR3 reads CASSQADTQYF. The DNA of the CDR3 is TGCGCCAGCAGCCAAGCGGATACGCAGTATTTT.

V is TRBV5-1 and J is TRBJ2-7; D is ambiguous. Trimming cost V 4 bases and J 3 bases, with 11 bases left between them. The CDR3 loop spans 13 amino acids. The V gene's germline CDR1 is SGHRS and CDR2 YFSETQ. The CDR3 DNA sequence: TGCGCCAGCAGCCTGGCGGCTCGCTACGAGCAGTACTTC. Residues: CASSLAARYEQYF.

This clone came up a few times. V gene TRBV7-8 combines with J gene TRBJ1-2; D is undetermined. The CDR3 length is 15 residues. Germline CDR1 is SGHVS and CDR2 is FQNEAQ. The V and J ends lost 3 bases and 2 bases respectively, with 13 bases between them. DNA for the CDR3: TGTGCCAGCAGCTTTTTGACATCCGTAAACTATGGCTACACCTTC. Amino acids: CASSFLTSVNYGYTF. Full variable domain (missing parts from reference TRBV7-8 and TRBJ1-2): GAGVSQSPRYKVAKRGQDVALRCDPISGHVSLFWYQQALGQGPEFLTYFQNEAQLDKSGLPSDRFFAERPEGSVSTLKIQRTQQEDSAVYLCASSFLTSVNYGYTFGSGTRLTVV.

This clone showed up just a few times. The chain couples TRBV5-1 to TRBJ2-1; the match to TRBD2 covers 11 bases. Germline CDR1 SGHRS, CDR2 YFSETQ. After removal of 1 base from V and 5 bases from J, the junction contained 5 bases not matched to a gene. The CDR3 runs 16 residues. This chain's CDR3 is CASSLQTSGGNNEQFF. In nucleotides, the CDR3 is TGCGCCAGCAGCTTGCAAACTAGCGGGGGAAACAATGAGCAGTTCTTC.

This clone has at least ten counts. This chain connects TRBV5-1 to TRBJ1-4; D is ambiguous. Trimming removed 1 base at V and 5 bases at J, with 12 bases between. CDR3 size: 15 residues. CDR1 and CDR2 (germline): SGHRS, YFSETQ. The CDR3 reads CASSLLGRWNEKLFF. CDR3 DNA: TGCGCCAGCAGCTTGTTAGGCCGATGGAATGAAAAACTGTTTTTT.

This clone was detected ten times or more. The gene calls are TRBV28 and TRBJ2-7, with 11 bases identical to TRBD1. CDR3 length: 15 residues. The germline gives CDR1 MDHEN, CDR2 SYDVKM. V dropped 5 bases and J dropped 7; count of bases not matched to a gene: 10. For the CDR3, the DNA is TGTGCCAGCAGTGCCCCCGGACAGGGGGCAGGGGAGCAGTACGTC. Translating it yields CASSAPGQGAGEQYV.

Note on this clone: At the DNA level, this CDR3 is encoded by other sequences in the same sample as well. This rearrangement joins TRBV7-2 to TRBJ2-2, with a possible D match to TRBD2 (6 bases). Germline CDR1 SGHTA, CDR2 FQGNSA. V was clipped by 3 bases and J by 6 bases, with 8 bases between them. CDR3 length: 13 amino acids. The CDR3, as DNA: TGTGCCAGCAGCTTTCGGGGGTCCGGGGAGCTGTTTTTT. Translation: CASSFRGSGELFF.

The sample holds a few counts of this clone. The chain joins TRBV7-2 to TRBJ2-7; D is unclear. Trimming stripped 5 bases from V and 9 bases from J, with 14 bases between. Germline CDR1 reads SGHTA; CDR2 reads FQGNSA. The CDR3 spans 12 residues. The CDR3 loop reads CASSSHLSGQYF. The CDR3 DNA is TGTGCCAGCAGCAGTCATCTCTCAGGGCAGTACTTC.